A selection of T cell receptor beta chains follows, all from one sample in a study of cytomegalovirus exposure and HLA in healthy donors. Sequencing used immunoSEQ multiplex PCR; TCRdb keeps in-frame clones, though not all of them. The sample records tens of thousands of clones, around four fifths being singletons. Sequenced: PBMCs. These receptor sequences come from a man aged 25-40 years in good health and CMV-seronegative. Each CDR3 is given with its conserved first and last residue. D genes are given only for firm matches. Clone size, where shown, is once, few, many, or a class for clones that have expanded.

>TRBD1|16|TRBV28|medium-sized|TRBJ2-3
CASSLLGDRGTDTQYF
TGTGCCAGCAGTTTACTTGGGGACAGGGGCACAGATACGCAGTATTTT
>TRBD2|14|TRBV6-5|NA|TRBJ2-5
CASSYRLAGETQYF
TGTGCCAGCAGTTATAGACTAGCGGGAGAGACCCAGTACTTC
>TRBD1|15|TRBV11-3|NA|TRBJ2-3
CASSPGQANTDTQYF
TGTGCCAGCAGCCCCGGACAGGCGAACACAGATACGCAGTATTTT
>TRBD1|14|TRBV28|NA|TRBJ1-1
CASSLSDRGRFVFF
TGTGCCAGCAGCCTATCCGACAGGGGGCGATTCGTTTTCTTT
>TRBD1|15|TRBV5-1|NA|TRBJ2-5
CASSLDGTGQETQYF
TGCGCCAGCAGCTTGGACGGGACAGGACAAGAGACCCAGTACTTC
>NA|14|TRBV29-1|NA|TRBJ1-5
CSVVWQGSNQPQHF
TGCAGCGTTGTCTGGCAGGGCAGCAATCAGCCCCAGCATTTT
>NA|15|TRBV27|NA|TRBJ2-3
CASSLRRVGTDTQYF
TGTGCCAGCAGTTTAAGGAGGGTCGGCACAGATACGCAGTATTTT
>TRBD1|15|TRBV14|NA|TRBJ1-6
CASSQDPDRGSPLHF
TGTGCCAGCAGCCAAGACCCGGACAGGGGGTCACCCCTCCACTTT
>NA|16|TRBV5-4|once|TRBJ2-5
CASSRGGQGGGETQYF
TGTGCCAGCAGCCGTGGGGGGCAGGGGGGAGGTGAGACCCAGTACTTC
>NA|13|TRBV29-1|NA|TRBJ2-3
CSVLFAGADTQYF
TGCAGCGTTTTATTCGCGGGGGCGGATACGCAGTATTTT
>NA|17|TRBV4-3|few|TRBJ1-2
CASSQDSRREANYGYTF
TGCGCCAGCAGCCAAGATTCGCGCAGGGAAGCTAACTATGGCTACACCTTC
>NA|15|TRBV5-1|NA|TRBJ1-2
CASSLVSQGSYGYTF
TGCGCCAGCAGCTTGGTTTCCCAGGGATCCTATGGCTACACCTTC
>TRBD1|16|TRBV19|NA|TRBJ1-5
CASSIGFDRVNQPQHF
TGTGCCAGTAGTATAGGATTCGACAGGGTCAATCAGCCCCAGCATTTT
>TRBD1|14|TRBV28|NA|TRBJ1-1
CATNHRQGATEAFF
TGTGCCACCAACCATCGACAGGGGGCAACTGAAGCTTTCTTT
>NA|13|TRBV2|NA|TRBJ1-5
CASRPSPEQPQHF
TGTGCCAGCAGACCAAGCCCTGAGCAGCCCCAGCATTTT
>NA|11|TRBV14|few|TRBJ2-1
CASSPATEQFF
TGTGCCAGCAGCCCAGCGACGGAGCAGTTCTTC
>NA|12|TRBV2|once|TRBJ1-2
CASSGAGYGYTF
TGTGCCAGCAGTGGGGCGGGCTATGGCTACACCTTC
>NA|15|TRBV6-5|NA|TRBJ1-4
CASSYGSAGNEKLFF
TGTGCCAGCAGTTACGGGTCGGCAGGGAATGAAAAACTGTTTTTT
>NA|14|TRBV11-2|NA|TRBJ2-1
CASSPDLFYNEQFF
TGTGCCAGCAGCCCAGACTTGTTCTACAATGAGCAGTTCTTC
>TRBD2|17|TRBV4-1|NA|TRBJ2-5
CASSQDWGTSVEETQYF
TGCGCCAGCAGCCAAGATTGGGGGACTAGCGTAGAAGAGACCCAGTACTTC
>NA|16|TRBV4-2|once|TRBJ2-1
CASSQDPSSSYNEQFF
TGTGCCAGCAGCCAAGATCCGTCTAGCTCCTACAATGAGCAGTTCTTC
>NA|13|TRBV5-1|once|TRBJ1-3
CASREVSGNTIYF
TGCGCCAGCAGGGAGGTCTCTGGAAACACCATATATTTT
>NA|18|TRBV5-6|NA|TRBJ1-1
CASSLGGGRARGLAEAFF
TGTGCCAGCAGCTTAGGGGGGGGGCGCGCTCGAGGATTGGCTGAAGCTTTCTTT
>NA|13|TRBV6-6|few|TRBJ2-1
CASISGYYNEQFF
TGTGCCAGCATATCAGGGTACTACAATGAGCAGTTCTTC
>NA|12|TRBV7-9|NA|TRBJ1-1
CASSLESPEAFF
TGTGCCAGCAGCTTAGAATCCCCAGAAGCTTTCTTT
>TRBD1|13|TRBV6-5|NA|TRBJ2-7
CASSLTGAYEQYF
TGTGCCAGCAGCCTAACAGGGGCCTACGAGCAGTACTTC
>TRBD2|15|TRBV9|once|TRBJ2-1
CASSVTSGLGNEQFF
TGTGCCAGCAGCGTAACCTCGGGACTAGGGAATGAGCAGTTCTTC
>TRBD1|14|TRBV13|NA|TRBJ1-1
CASSIGQGNTEAFF
TGTGCCAGCAGCATAGGACAGGGGAACACTGAAGCTTTCTTT
>TRBD2|16|TRBV5-1|NA|TRBJ2-4
CASSLYRLAGENIQYF
TGCGCCAGCAGCTTATATCGACTAGCGGGGGAGAACATTCAGTACTTC
>TRBD1|14|TRBV18|NA|TRBJ1-5
CASSRDREGQPQHF
TGTGCCAGCTCTCGGGACAGGGAGGGCCAGCCCCAGCATTTT
>TRBD1|13|TRBV6-5|NA|TRBJ1-2
CASTNPGQYGYTF
TGTGCCAGCACCAACCCGGGACAGTATGGCTACACCTTC
>TRBD2|14|TRBV7-2|NA|TRBJ2-7
CASSPPRTSGEQYF
TGTGCCAGCAGCCCTCCTAGGACTAGCGGCGAGCAGTACTTC
>NA|13|TRBV7-2|NA|TRBJ1-5
CASSYGLNQPQHF
TGTGCCAGCAGCTACGGGTTGAATCAGCCCCAGCATTTT
>NA|12|TRBV6-5|NA|TRBJ1-3
CASMADGNTIYF
TGTGCCAGCATGGCAGATGGAAACACCATATATTTT
>NA|14|TRBV9|NA|TRBJ1-6
CASSVALSDSPLHF
TGTGCCAGCAGCGTAGCCTTGTCCGATTCACCCCTCCACTTT
>NA|16|TRBV7-9|NA|TRBJ1-1
CASRKNIREWGTEAFF
TGTGCCAGCAGGAAAAATATCAGGGAATGGGGCACTGAAGCTTTCTTT
>NA|16|TRBV11-3|NA|TRBJ2-3
CASSPGGGGGTDTQYF
TGTGCCAGCAGCCCAGGTGGGGGCGGCGGCACAGATACGCAGTATTTT
>TRBD1|16|TRBV27|NA|TRBJ1-1
CASSSVSARGRTEAFF
TGTGCCAGCAGTTCTGTCTCTGCCAGGGGGCGGACTGAAGCTTTCTTT
>NA|14|TRBV5-4|NA|TRBJ2-5
CASSASSWRETQYF
TGTGCCAGCAGCGCATCTAGCTGGAGAGAGACCCAGTACTTC
>NA|14|TRBV5-1|NA|TRBJ2-3
CASSLPGVTDTQYF
TGCGCCAGCAGCTTGCCCGGGGTCACAGATACGCAGTATTTT
>TRBD1|15|TRBV5-1|NA|TRBJ2-7
CASSKTTGSSYEQYF
TGCGCCAGCAGTAAGACGACAGGGAGTAGCTACGAGCAGTACTTC
>NA|13|TRBV6-1|NA|TRBJ1-5
CASSGLGIQPQHF
TGTGCCAGCAGTGGACTCGGGATTCAGCCCCAGCATTTT
>NA|13|TRBV6-1|once|TRBJ1-5
CASSPRRGQPQHF
TGTGCCAGCAGTCCCCGGCGGGGTCAGCCCCAGCATTTT